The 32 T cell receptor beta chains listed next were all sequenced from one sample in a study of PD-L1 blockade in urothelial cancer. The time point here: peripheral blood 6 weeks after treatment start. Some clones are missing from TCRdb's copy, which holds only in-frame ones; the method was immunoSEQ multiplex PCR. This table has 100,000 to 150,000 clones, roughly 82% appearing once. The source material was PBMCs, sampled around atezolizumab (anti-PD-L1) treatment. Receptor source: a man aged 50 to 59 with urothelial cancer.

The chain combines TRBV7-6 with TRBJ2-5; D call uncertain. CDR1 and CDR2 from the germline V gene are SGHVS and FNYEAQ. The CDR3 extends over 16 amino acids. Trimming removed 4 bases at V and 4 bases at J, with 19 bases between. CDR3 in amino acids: CASSSSPPDLGETQYF. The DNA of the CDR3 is TGTGCCAGCAGCTCCTCCCCCCCAGACTTAGGAGAGACCCAGTACTTC.

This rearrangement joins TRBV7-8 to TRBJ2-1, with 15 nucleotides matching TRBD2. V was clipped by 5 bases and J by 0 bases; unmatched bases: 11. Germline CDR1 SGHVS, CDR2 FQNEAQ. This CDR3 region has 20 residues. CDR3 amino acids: CASSTGGTSGRFGSYNEQFF. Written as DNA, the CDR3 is TGTGCCAGCAGCACCGGTGGGACTAGCGGGAGGTTCGGCTCCTACAATGAGCAGTTCTTC.

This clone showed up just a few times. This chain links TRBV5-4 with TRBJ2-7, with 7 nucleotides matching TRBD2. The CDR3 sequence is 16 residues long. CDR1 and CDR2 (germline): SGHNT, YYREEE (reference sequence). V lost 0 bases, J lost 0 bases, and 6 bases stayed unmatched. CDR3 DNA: TGTGCCAGCAGCTTGGGGCTAGCGGCCTACTCCTACGAGCAGTACTTC. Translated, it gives CASSLGLAAYSYEQYF.

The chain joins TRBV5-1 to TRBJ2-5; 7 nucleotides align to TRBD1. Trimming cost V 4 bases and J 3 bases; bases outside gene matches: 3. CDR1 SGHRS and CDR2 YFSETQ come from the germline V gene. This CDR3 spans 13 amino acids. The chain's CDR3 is CASSLGTEETQYF. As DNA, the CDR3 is TGCGCCAGCAGCCTCGGGACAGAAGAGACCCAGTACTTC.

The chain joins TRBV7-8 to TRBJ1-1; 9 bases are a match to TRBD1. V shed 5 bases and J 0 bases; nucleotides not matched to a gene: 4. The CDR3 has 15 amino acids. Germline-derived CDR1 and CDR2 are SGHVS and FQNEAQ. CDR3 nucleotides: TGTGCCAGCAGCCCGGGGACAGGGCTGAACACTGAAGCTTTCTTT. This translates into CASSPGTGLNTEAFF.

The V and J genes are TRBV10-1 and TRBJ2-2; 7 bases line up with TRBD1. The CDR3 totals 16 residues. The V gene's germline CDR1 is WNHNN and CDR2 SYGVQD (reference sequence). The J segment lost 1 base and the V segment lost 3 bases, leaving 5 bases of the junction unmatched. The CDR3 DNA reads TGCGCCAGCAGTGAAGCAGGGGGAGTGAACACCGGGGAGCTGTTTTTT. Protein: CASSEAGGVNTGELFF.

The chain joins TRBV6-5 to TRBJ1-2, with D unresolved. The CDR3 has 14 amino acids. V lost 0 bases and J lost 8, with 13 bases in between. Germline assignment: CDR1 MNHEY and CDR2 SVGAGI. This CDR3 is CASSYSALFSGYTF. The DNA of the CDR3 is TGTGCCAGCAGTTACTCAGCCCTGTTTAGCGGCTACACCTTC.

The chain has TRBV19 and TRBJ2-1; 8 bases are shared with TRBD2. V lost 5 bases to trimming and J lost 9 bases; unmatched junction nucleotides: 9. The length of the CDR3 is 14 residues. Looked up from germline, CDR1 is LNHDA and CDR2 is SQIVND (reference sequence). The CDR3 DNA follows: TGTGCCAGTAGTCCCCGGGAGGGCGCGGGTGAGCAGTTCTTC. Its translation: CASSPREGAGEQFF.

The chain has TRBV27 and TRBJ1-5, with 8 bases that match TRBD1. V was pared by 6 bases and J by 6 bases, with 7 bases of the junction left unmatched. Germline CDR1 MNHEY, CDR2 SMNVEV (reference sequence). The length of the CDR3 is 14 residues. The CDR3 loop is CASRLTGDTQPQHF. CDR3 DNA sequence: TGTGCCAGCAGATTGACAGGGGATACTCAGCCCCAGCATTTT.

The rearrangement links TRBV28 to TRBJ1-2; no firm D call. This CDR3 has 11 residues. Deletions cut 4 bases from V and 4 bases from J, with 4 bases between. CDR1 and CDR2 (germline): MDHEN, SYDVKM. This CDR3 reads CASSSGYGYTF. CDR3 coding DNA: TGTGCCAGCAGTTCCGGCTATGGCTACACCTTC.

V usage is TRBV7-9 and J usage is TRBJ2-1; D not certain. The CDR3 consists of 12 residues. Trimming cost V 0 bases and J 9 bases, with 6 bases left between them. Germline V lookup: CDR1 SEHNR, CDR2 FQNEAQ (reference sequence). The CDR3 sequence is CASSLALGEQFF. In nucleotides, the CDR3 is TGTGCCAGCAGCTTAGCGCTCGGTGAGCAGTTCTTC.

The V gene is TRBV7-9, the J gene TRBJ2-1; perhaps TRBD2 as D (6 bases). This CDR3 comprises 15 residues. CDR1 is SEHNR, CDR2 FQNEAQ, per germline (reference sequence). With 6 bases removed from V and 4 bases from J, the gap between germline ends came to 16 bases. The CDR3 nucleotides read TGTGCCAGCAGTAACCAGCTAGCGATTTACAATGAGCAGTTCTTC. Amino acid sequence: CASSNQLAIYNEQFF.

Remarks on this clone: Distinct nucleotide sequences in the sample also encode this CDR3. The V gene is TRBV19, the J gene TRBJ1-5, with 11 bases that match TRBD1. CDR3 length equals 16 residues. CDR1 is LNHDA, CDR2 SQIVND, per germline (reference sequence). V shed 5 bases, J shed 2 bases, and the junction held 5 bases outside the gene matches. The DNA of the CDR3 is TGTGCCAGTAGTCGGGGGGGACAGGGGGGCAATCAGCCCCAGCATTTT. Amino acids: CASSRGGQGGNQPQHF. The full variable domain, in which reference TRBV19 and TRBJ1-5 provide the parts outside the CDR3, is DGGITQSPKYLFRKEGQNVTLSCEQNLNHDAMYWYRQDPGQGLRLIYYSQIVNDFQKGDIAEGYSVSREKKESFPLTVTSAQKNPTAFYLCASSRGGQGGNQPQHFGDGTRLSIL.

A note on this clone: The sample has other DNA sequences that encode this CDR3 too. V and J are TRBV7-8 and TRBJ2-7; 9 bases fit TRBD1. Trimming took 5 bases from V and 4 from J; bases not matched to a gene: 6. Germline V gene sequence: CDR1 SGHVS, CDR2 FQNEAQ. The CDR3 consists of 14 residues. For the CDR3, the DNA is TGTGCCAGCAGCCCCGGGACAGGGTTTTACGAGCAGTACTTC. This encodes CASSPGTGFYEQYF.

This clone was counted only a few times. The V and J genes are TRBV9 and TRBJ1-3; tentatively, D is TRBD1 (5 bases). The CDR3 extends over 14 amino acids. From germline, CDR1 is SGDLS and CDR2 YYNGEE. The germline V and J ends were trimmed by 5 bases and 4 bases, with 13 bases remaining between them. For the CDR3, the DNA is TGTGCCAGCAGAGGAGGGGCGTCGGGAAACACCATATATTTT. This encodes CASRGGASGNTIYF.

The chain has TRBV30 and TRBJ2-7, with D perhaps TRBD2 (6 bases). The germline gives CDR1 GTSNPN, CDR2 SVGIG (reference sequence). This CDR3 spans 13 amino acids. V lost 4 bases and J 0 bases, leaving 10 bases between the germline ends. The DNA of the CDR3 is TGTGCCTGGACTACTAGCCTCTCCTACGAGCAGTACTTC. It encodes CAWTTSLSYEQYF.

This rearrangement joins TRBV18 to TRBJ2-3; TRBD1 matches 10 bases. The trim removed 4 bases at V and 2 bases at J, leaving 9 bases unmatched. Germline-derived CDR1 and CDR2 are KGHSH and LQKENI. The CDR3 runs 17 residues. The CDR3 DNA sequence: TGTGCCAGCTCACACCTACGACAGGGGGCGGCCACAGATACGCAGTATTTT. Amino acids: CASSHLRQGAATDTQYF.

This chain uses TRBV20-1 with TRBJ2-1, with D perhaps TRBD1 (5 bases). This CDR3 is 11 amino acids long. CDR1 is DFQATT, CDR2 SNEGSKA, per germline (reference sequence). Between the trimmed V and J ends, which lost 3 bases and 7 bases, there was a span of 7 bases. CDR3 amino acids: CSARDMNEQFF. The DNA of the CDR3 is TGCAGTGCTAGGGACATGAATGAGCAGTTCTTC.

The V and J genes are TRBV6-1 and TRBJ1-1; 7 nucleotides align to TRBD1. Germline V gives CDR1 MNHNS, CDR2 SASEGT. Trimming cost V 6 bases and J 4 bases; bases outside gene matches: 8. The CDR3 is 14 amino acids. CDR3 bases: TGTGCCAGCAGCCTGGGACAGACTTTCACTGAAGCTTTCTTT. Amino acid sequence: CASSLGQTFTEAFF.

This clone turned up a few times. This chain's CDR3 is CASSQGTGDLQPQHF. CDR3 sequence (DNA): TGCGCCAGCAGCCAAGGGACAGGGGACTTGCAGCCCCAGCATTTT. The V gene is TRBV4-1, the J gene TRBJ1-5, with 9 bases matching TRBD1. The CDR3 spans 15 residues. V trimming: 1 base; J trimming: 7 bases; junction bases outside the gene matches: 5. Germline CDR1 MGHRA, CDR2 YSYEKL.

The CDR3 sequence is CASSLSLSVLAGHSYEQYF. The DNA of the CDR3 is TGCGCCAGCAGCTTGTCGCTTTCCGTCCTAGCGGGTCACTCCTACGAGCAGTACTTC. This sequence joins TRBV5-1 and TRBJ2-7, with 8 positions matching TRBD2. In germline, CDR1 is SGHRS, CDR2 YFSETQ. The CDR3 is 19 residues long. The trim removed 1 base at V and 0 bases at J, leaving 15 bases unmatched.

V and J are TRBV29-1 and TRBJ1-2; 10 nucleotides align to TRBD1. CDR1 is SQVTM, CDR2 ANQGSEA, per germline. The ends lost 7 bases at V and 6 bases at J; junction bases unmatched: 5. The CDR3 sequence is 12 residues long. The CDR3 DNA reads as TGCAGCGGCGGGACAGGGGATAATGGCTACACCTTC. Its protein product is CSGGTGDNGYTF.

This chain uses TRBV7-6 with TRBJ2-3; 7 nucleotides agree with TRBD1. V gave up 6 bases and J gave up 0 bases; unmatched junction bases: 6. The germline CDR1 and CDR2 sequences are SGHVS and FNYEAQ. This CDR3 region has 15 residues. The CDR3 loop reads CASRLGQESTDTQYF. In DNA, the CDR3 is TGTGCCAGCAGACTCGGACAGGAGAGCACAGATACGCAGTATTTT.

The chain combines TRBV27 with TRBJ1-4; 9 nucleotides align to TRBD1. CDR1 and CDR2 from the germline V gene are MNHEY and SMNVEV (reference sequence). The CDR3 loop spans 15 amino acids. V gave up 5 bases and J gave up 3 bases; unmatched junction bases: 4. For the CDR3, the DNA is TGTGCCAGCAGTGTCGACAGGGGGGCTAATGAAAAACTGTTTTTT. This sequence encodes CASSVDRGANEKLFF.

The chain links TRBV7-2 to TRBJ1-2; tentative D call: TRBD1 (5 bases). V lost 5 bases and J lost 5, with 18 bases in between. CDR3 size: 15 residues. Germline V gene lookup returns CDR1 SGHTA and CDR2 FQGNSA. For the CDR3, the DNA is TGTGCCAGCAGCCCGGCTTTGACAGCCGTATATGGCTACACCTTC. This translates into CASSPALTAVYGYTF.

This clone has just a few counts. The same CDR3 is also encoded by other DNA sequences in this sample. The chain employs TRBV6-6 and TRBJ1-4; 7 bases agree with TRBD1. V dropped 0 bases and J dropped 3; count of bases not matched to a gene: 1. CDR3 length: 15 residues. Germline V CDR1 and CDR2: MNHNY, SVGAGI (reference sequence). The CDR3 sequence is CASSYSGQSNEKLFF. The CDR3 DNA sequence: TGTGCCAGCAGTTACTCGGGACAGTCTAATGAAAAACTGTTTTTT.

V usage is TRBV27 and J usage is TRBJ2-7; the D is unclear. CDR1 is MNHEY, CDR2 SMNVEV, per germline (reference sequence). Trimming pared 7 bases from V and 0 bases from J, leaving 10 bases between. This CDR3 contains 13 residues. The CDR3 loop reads CASTLISSYEQYF. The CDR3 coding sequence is TGTGCCAGCACTCTTATTAGCTCCTACGAGCAGTACTTC.

CDR3 sequence (DNA): TGCAGCGTTGTTAACAGCCCGAACACTGAAGCTTTCTTT. Its translation is CSVVNSPNTEAFF. The chain combines TRBV29-1 with TRBJ1-1, with D uncertain. Trimming removed 4 bases at V and 1 base at J, with 10 bases between. Germline V gene lookup returns CDR1 SQVTM and CDR2 ANQGSEA. This CDR3 has 13 residues.

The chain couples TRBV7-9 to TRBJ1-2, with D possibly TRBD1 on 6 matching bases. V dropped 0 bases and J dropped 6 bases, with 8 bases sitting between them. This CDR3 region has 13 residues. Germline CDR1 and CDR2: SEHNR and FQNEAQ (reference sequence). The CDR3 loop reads CASSLAGGNGYTF. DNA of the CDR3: TGTGCCAGCAGCTTAGCTGGGGGCAATGGCTACACCTTC.

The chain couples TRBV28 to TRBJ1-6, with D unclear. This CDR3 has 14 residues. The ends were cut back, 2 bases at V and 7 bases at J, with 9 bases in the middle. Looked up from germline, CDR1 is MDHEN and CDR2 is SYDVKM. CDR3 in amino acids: CASSLLVRNSPLHF. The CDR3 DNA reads TGTGCCAGCAGTTTACTAGTCCGAAATTCACCCCTCCACTTT.

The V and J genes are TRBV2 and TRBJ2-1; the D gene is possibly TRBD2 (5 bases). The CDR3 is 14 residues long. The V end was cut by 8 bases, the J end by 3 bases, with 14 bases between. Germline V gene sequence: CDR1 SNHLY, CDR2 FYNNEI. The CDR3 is CASYQPGNYNEQFF. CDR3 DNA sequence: TGTGCCAGCTATCAGCCGGGAAACTACAATGAGCAGTTCTTC.

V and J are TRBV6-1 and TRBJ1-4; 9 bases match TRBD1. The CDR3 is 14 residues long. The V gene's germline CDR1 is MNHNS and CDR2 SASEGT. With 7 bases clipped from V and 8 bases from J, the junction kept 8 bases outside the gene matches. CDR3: CASTGDREPEKLFF. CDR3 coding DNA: TGTGCCAGCACCGGGGACAGGGAGCCGGAAAAACTGTTTTTT.